Sequencing of this T cell receptor (beta chain) was carried out in a study of T cell responses to AZD1222 COVID-19 vaccine. Comment on this clone: The antigen remains undetermined.

Sequenced by immunoSEQ multiplex PCR; TCRdb stores in-frame clones only, minus some. The table shows 200,000 or so clones, with 90% to 95% occurring only once. The length of the CDR3 is 19 residues. Trimming shortened V by 4 bases and J by 0 bases, and 22 bases separated the two germline ends. Germline V gene sequence: CDR1 SGHRS, CDR2 YFSETQ. Broader study findings: Females made up more of the donors, who were largely white British, and clonal diversity may have come out too low.

The clonotype originates from an adult in good health. The sequences come from peripheral blood, collected on day 0 of AZD1222 vaccination. The V call is TRBV5-1, the J call TRBJ2-2; perhaps TRBD1 as D (6 bases). The DNA of the CDR3 is TGCGCCAGCAGCCATTGGCGGCAGGGGCCGGACGCGAACACCGGGGAGCTGTTTTTT. Translated: CASSHWRQGPDANTGELFF.